The present TCR beta chain was sequenced within a study of CD8 T cells in Susac syndrome. About the research overall: At the time their blood was drawn, patients with Susac syndrome were either therapy-naive, on corticosteroids (with some of them also receiving intravenous immunoglobulin), or on intravenous immunoglobulin alone.

The CDR3 consists of 15 residues. The ends lost 0 bases at V and 5 bases at J; junction bases unmatched: 8. Germline CDR1 is SGHDT and CDR2 is YYEEEE. Sequencing targeted TCR beta in T cells from blood (CD8+ and CD4+). As judged by recently defined diagnostic criteria, patients with Susac syndrome had definite or probable disease. Random hexamers were used to reverse transcribe an amount of roughly 0.45 to 1 ug RNA. Amplification of the TCR beta CDR3 was carried out by immunoSEQ multiplex PCR, which spanned a total of 54 Vbeta and 13 Jbeta segments. MiXCR, applied by TCRdb to the immunoSEQ multiplex PCR reads, yields one record per CDR3 protein. The repertoire holds 65,000 to 85,000 distinct CDR3 sequences, approximately 93% seen once, with more than 0.4% in the top ten.

The chain recombines TRBV5-6 with TRBJ2-7; TRBD1 matches 7 bases. The sequenced sample consisted of CD8+ T cells from PBMCs. This TCR derives from a human donor with Susac syndrome. CDR3 loop: CASSLVPGQKNEQYF. Here the CDR3 DNA reads TGTGCCAGCAGCTTGGTCCCGGGACAGAAGAACGAGCAGTACTTC.